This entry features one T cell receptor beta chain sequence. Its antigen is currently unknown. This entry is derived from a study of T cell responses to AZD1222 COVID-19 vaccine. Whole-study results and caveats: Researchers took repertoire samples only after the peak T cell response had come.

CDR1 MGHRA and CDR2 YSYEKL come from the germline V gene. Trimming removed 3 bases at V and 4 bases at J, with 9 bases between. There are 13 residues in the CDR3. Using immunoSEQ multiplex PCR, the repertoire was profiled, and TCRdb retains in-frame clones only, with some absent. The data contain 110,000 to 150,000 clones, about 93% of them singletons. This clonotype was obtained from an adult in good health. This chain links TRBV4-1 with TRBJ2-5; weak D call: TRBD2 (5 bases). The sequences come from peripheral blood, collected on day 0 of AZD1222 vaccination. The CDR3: CASSQDAGETQYF. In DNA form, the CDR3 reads TGCGCCAGCAGCCAGGACGCGGGAGAGACCCAGTACTTC.